Presented here are 18 T cell receptor beta chains from one specimen sequenced in a study of cytomegalovirus exposure and HLA in healthy donors. A multiplex PCR was run with 60 Vbeta primers and 13 Jbeta primers. Some clones are missing from TCRdb's copy, which holds only in-frame ones; the method was immunoSEQ multiplex PCR. The listing contains approximately 34,000 clones. What was sequenced was PBMCs. The receptor source for this set is a woman in her 40s in good health and CMV-seropositive.

The chain couples TRBV11-2 to TRBJ2-1; D gene ambiguous. This CDR3 contains 14 residues. The germline gives CDR1 SGHAT, CDR2 FQNNGV. Deletions cut 1 base from V and 10 bases from J, with 14 bases between. CDR3 sequence reads: CASSLAGDRVEQFF. DNA for the CDR3: TGTGCCAGCAGCTTAGCTGGCGATCGGGTCGAGCAGTTCTTC.

The CDR3 protein is CASSSQLGQQGSPLHF. The DNA of the CDR3 is TGTGCCAGCAGCTCCCAGCTGGGACAACAGGGTTCACCCCTCCACTTT. The chain combines TRBV7-9 with TRBJ1-6; a possible D gene is TRBD1 (6 bases). Trimming stripped 4 bases from V and 9 bases from J, with 19 bases between. The CDR3 spans 16 residues. CDR1 and CDR2 from the germline V gene are SEHNR and FQNEAQ (reference sequence).

The rearrangement joins TRBV30 to TRBJ1-2; D perhaps matches TRBD1 (5 bases). Trimming pared 5 bases from V and 4 bases from J, leaving 23 bases between. Per the germline V gene, CDR1 is GTSNPN and CDR2 is SVGIG (reference sequence). The CDR3 sequence is 16 residues long. CDR3 coding DNA: TGTGCCTGGGGGAGGTCAATCCCCCCGACAGTCTATGGCTACACCTTC. Residues: CAWGRSIPPTVYGYTF.

This chain links TRBV19 with TRBJ1-5; D unclear. The CDR3 sequence is 17 residues long. Germline V gene data show CDR1 as LNHDA and CDR2 as SQIVND (reference sequence). V dropped 2 bases and J dropped 9 bases, with 23 bases sitting between them. CDR3 nucleotides: TGTGCCAGTAGTATAATCGGCCGGCGGACGGGAGGCGGGCCCCAGCATTTT. It codes for CASSIIGRRTGGGPQHF.

The chain carries TRBV28 and TRBJ2-7; tentatively, D is TRBD1 (5 bases). The CDR3 length is 13 residues. V was clipped by 5 bases and J by 2 bases, with 10 bases between them. Per germline, CDR1 MDHEN and CDR2 SYDVKM. The CDR3 DNA sequence: TGTGCCAGCAGTCTTAGGACACCCTACGAGCAGTACTTC. It codes for CASSLRTPYEQYF.

The chain links TRBV5-5 to TRBJ2-3, with TRBD2 matching over 11 bases. The length of the CDR3 is 15 residues. Germline loops: CDR1 SGHKS, CDR2 YYEKEE (reference sequence). V lost 6 bases and J lost 0; bases outside the gene matches: 3. CDR3 sequence: CASISGGASTDTQYF. CDR3 DNA: TGTGCCAGCATTAGCGGGGGGGCTAGCACAGATACGCAGTATTTT.

The rearrangement joins TRBV27 to TRBJ2-7; 7 nucleotides align to TRBD1. V was pared by 9 bases and J by 2 bases, with 7 bases of the junction left unmatched. The CDR3 contains 13 residues. Per germline, CDR1 MNHEY and CDR2 SMNVEV (reference sequence). CDR3 bases: TGTGCCAGACCGGACAGGAGGCCCTACGAGCAGTACTTC. Amino acid sequence: CARPDRRPYEQYF.

As to this clone: A read error may produce the germline difference seen at one junction end. J is TRBJ2-7 and V is TRBV7-3; 7 bases fit TRBD1. CDR1 and CDR2 (germline): SGHTA, FQGTGA. This CDR3 has 15 residues. This CDR3 is CASSLTGTVPNEQYF. The CDR3, as DNA: TGTGCCAGCAGCCTAACCGGGACAGTTCCCAACGAGCAGTACTTC.

J is TRBJ2-5 and V is TRBV5-6; D remains ambiguous. The germline V gene encodes CDR1 SGHDT and CDR2 YYEEEE. There are 16 residues in the CDR3. V lost 0 bases to trimming and J lost 4 bases, with 16 bases between them. CDR3 bases: TGTGCCAGCAGCTTGGGGGTCCCCTCGGGTCGAGAGACCCAGTACTTC. Translated, it gives CASSLGVPSGRETQYF.

The CDR3 DNA reads TGTGCCAGCAGCTTCAGACAGGGGGCATCGGCCGGGGAGCTGTTTTTT. Protein sequence: CASSFRQGASAGELFF. This rearrangement joins TRBV7-2 to TRBJ2-2; TRBD1 matches at 10 bases. Per germline, CDR1 SGHTA and CDR2 FQGNSA. V shed 3 bases and J 6 bases; nucleotides not matched to a gene: 7. The CDR3 length is 16 residues. Full variable domain (missing parts from reference TRBV7-2 and TRBJ2-2): GAGVSQSPSNKVTEKGKDVELRCDPISGHTALYWYRQSLGQGLEFLIYFQGNSAPDKSGLPSDRFSAERTGGSVSTLTIQRTQQEDSAVYLCASSFRQGASAGELFFGEGSRLTVL.

This chain links TRBV30 with TRBJ1-5; D not resolved. Germline values: CDR1 GTSNPN, CDR2 SVGIG (reference sequence). Trimming cost V 1 base and J 2 bases, with 6 bases left between them. The CDR3 spans 13 residues. DNA for the CDR3: TGTGCCTGGAGTGGTGGAGGCAATCAGCCCCAGCATTTT. It codes for CAWSGGGNQPQHF.

The chain employs TRBV5-4 and TRBJ1-4; TRBD1 might be the D (6 bases). Germline-derived CDR1 and CDR2 are SGHNT and YYREEE (reference sequence). The germline V and J ends were trimmed by 4 bases and 6 bases, with 19 bases remaining between them. CDR3 size: 16 residues. CDR3 protein: CASSLGTSGRDEKLFF. Here the CDR3 DNA reads TGTGCCAGCAGCCTTGGGACATCCGGGAGGGATGAAAAACTGTTTTTT. Variable domain in full (rest from reference TRBV5-4 and TRBJ1-4): ETGVTQSPTHLIKTRGQQVTLRCSSQSGHNTVSWYQQALGQGPQFIFQYYREEENGRGNFPPRFSGLQFPNYSSELNVNALELDDSALYLCASSLGTSGRDEKLFFGSGTQLSVL.

The chain carries TRBV30 and TRBJ2-7, with 7 bases matching TRBD1. The CDR3 covers 13 residues. Losses at the gene ends were 2 bases for V and 4 bases for J; bases not matched to a gene: 5. Germline-derived CDR1 and CDR2 are GTSNPN and SVGIG (reference sequence). The CDR3 DNA reads as TGTGCCTGGAGTCCCGGGACAGTTTACGAGCAGTACTTC. Translation: CAWSPGTVYEQYF.

V gene TRBV27 combines with J gene TRBJ2-7; tentative D call: TRBD1 (5 bases). Germline V gene data show CDR1 as MNHEY and CDR2 as SMNVEV (reference sequence). The CDR3 is 15 residues long. The V end was cut by 2 bases, the J end by 3 bases, with 14 bases between. In DNA, the CDR3 is TGTGCCAGCAGTTTAAGGGGAATGGATGACTACGAGCAGTACTTC. It is translated as CASSLRGMDDYEQYF.

The chain combines TRBV4-1 with TRBJ2-1; D perhaps matches TRBD1 (8 bases). In germline, CDR1 is MGHRA, CDR2 YSYEKL. The V and J ends lost 5 bases and 0 bases respectively, with 29 bases between them. This CDR3 spans 21 amino acids. CDR3: CASSRHLGQVGGMASYNEQFF. The CDR3 DNA reads as TGCGCCAGCAGCAGACATCTGGGACAGGTGGGGGGGATGGCCTCCTACAATGAGCAGTTCTTC.

The chain carries TRBV29-1 and TRBJ2-7, with 12 bases identical to TRBD2. The CDR3 spans 13 residues. The V gene's germline CDR1 is SQVTM and CDR2 ANQGSEA. With 7 bases clipped from V and 6 bases from J, the junction kept 7 bases outside the gene matches. Written as DNA, the CDR3 is TGCAGCGCCAAACTAGCGGGAGGAGCCGAGCAGTACTTC. Translating it yields CSAKLAGGAEQYF.

CDR3: CASTTGTSSYEQYF. The CDR3 nucleotides are TGTGCCAGCACCACCGGGACTAGCTCCTACGAGCAGTACTTC. V is TRBV6-6 and J is TRBJ2-7, with 8 bases fitting TRBD2. Germline V gene sequence: CDR1 MNHNY, CDR2 SVGAGI (reference sequence). This CDR3 comprises 14 residues. Losses at the gene ends were 7 bases for V and 0 bases for J; bases not matched to a gene: 5.

J is TRBJ2-7 and V is TRBV6-6; D might be TRBD1 (6 bases). Germline-derived CDR1 and CDR2 are MNHNY and SVGAGI (reference sequence). This CDR3 comprises 13 residues. Trimming took off 2 bases at V and 4 bases at J, with 9 bases between the two ends. CDR3 sequence (DNA): TGTGCCAGCAGTTACACCGGACAGTACGAGCAGTACTTC. The encoded protein is CASSYTGQYEQYF.